These 3 T cell receptor beta chains originate from one sample sequenced in a study of T cell changes during pregnancy in multiple sclerosis. Generated by immunoSEQ multiplex PCR, the TCRdb table keeps only in-frame clones and is missing some. The table has roughly 14,000 clones, 65% to 90% seen once; the top ten hold about 18%. The sample here was CD8+ T cells from peripheral blood mononuclear cells, taken after pregnancy. The receptor set was obtained from a female donor in good health, enrolled as a control in a pregnancy study.

The sample holds a few counts of this clone. This rearrangement joins TRBV19 to TRBJ1-1, with D possibly matching TRBD1 (6 bases). The V end lost 1 base, the J end lost 0 bases, and 21 bases lay between the germline ends. Germline-derived CDR1 and CDR2 are LNHDA and SQIVND (reference sequence). This CDR3 contains 19 residues. The CDR3 DNA is TGTGCCAGTAGTATAGTTCCAGGACAGCTGACTTTAGTGAACACTGAAGCTTTCTTT. Its protein is CASSIVPGQLTLVNTEAFF.

This chain links TRBV4-3 with TRBJ2-7, with 8 positions matching TRBD2. Germline V gene data show CDR1 as LGHNA and CDR2 as YSLEER. The V and J ends lost 1 base and 2 bases, in that order; junction bases with no gene match: 4. The CDR3 totals 15 residues. In nucleotides, the CDR3 is TGCGCCAGCAGCCAAGGCACGCGGGGGGCCTACGAGCAGTACTTC. It is translated as CASSQGTRGAYEQYF.

By sample fraction, this clone is medium-sized. Other nucleotide sequences from this sample produce the same CDR3. The V call is TRBV5-1, the J call TRBJ2-6, with TRBD1 as a possible D gene (6 bases). V lost 0 bases, J lost 0 bases, and 13 bases lay in between. The CDR3 sequence is 18 residues long. CDR1 is SGHRS and CDR2 is YFSETQ in the germline V gene. The CDR3 protein is CASSLVTGPSSGANVLTF. CDR3 in DNA: TGCGCCAGCAGCTTGGTAACAGGGCCCTCCTCTGGGGCCAACGTCCTGACTTTC. The whole variable domain, remainder taken from reference TRBV5-1 and TRBJ2-6, is KAGVTQTPRYLIKTRGQQVTLSCSPISGHRSVSWYQQTPGQGLQFLFEYFSETQRNKGNFPGRFSGRQFSNSRSEMNVSTLELGDSALYLCASSLVTGPSSGANVLTFGAGSRLTVL.